This entry is about one T cell receptor beta chain. Its cognate antigen is unknown. The CDR3 sequence is 15 residues long. Looked up from germline, CDR1 is SGHTA and CDR2 is FQGNSA. V shed 3 bases and J shed 0 bases, with 12 bases lying between them. 5'-RACE, quantitative and with molecular barcodes, yielded the TCR beta libraries. MiXCR, applied by TCRdb to the 5' RACE reads, yields one record per CDR3 protein. The repertoire consists of hundreds of thousands of distinct CDR3 sequences, with roughly 20% occurring once and the leading ten covering about an eighth. The data belong to a study of CD8 T cells in ankylosing spondylitis. Overall study results and limits: In ankylosing spondylitis blood, a motif of eight highly homologous TCR beta variants appeared characteristic. Significant enrichment of disease-linked clones was reported in matched ankylosing spondylitis synovial fluid.

The chain joins TRBV7-2 to TRBJ2-7, with a tentative D call TRBD1 (6 bases). The sequenced sample was blood, either unsorted or a sorted T cell fraction (not recorded which). The sequence derives from a male donor with ankylosing spondylitis or in good health (not recorded which). CDR3 region: CASSFLTGASYEQYF. CDR3 nucleotides: TGTGCCAGCAGCTTCTTGACAGGTGCCTCCTACGAGCAGTACTTC.